Following are 19 T cell receptor beta chains from one sample sequenced in a study of T cells in Graves' hyperthyroidism and ophthalmopathy. The CDR3 regions of TCR beta were amplified from RNA transcripts. RT-PCR in the first round (using the HTBI primer set) targeted the TCR CDR3. TCRdb re-derived calls from the multiplex PCR reads in MiXCR, one entry per CDR3 protein. The sample includes a few hundred thousand distinct CDR3 sequences, approximately 14% of them seen just once. The sample was blood. Receptors originate from a woman aged 30 to 39 with Graves' hyperthyroidism.

This clonotype was detected a few times. The chain uses TRBV7-9 and TRBJ2-7; 9 bases match TRBD1. This CDR3 spans 14 amino acids. From germline, CDR1 is SEHNR and CDR2 FQNEAQ (reference sequence). V was clipped by 5 bases and J by 5 bases; unmatched bases: 7. The CDR3 loop is CASSTGGAYNEQYF. CDR3 bases: TGTGCCAGCAGCACAGGGGGCGCTTATAACGAGCAGTACTTC.

The V call is TRBV9, the J call TRBJ2-5; 10 nucleotides match TRBD1. CDR1 and CDR2 from the germline V gene are SGDLS and YYNGEE. Trimming removed 5 bases from V and 4 bases from J; junction bases left unmatched: 14. This CDR3 contains 17 residues. The CDR3 here is CASSFSAGTGVPETQYF. The CDR3 DNA reads TGTGCCAGCAGTTTCTCCGCGGGGACAGGGGTCCCAGAGACCCAGTACTTC.

This clonotype has ten or more counts. The J gene is TRBJ2-3, the V gene TRBV5-1; 9 positions match TRBD2. The CDR3 is 15 amino acids. Germline-derived CDR1 and CDR2 are SGHRS and YFSETQ. Trimming removed 0 bases from V and 5 bases from J; junction bases left unmatched: 4. The CDR3 spells CASSLEREVVDTQYF. CDR3 in DNA: TGCGCCAGCAGCTTGGAGCGGGAGGTTGTAGATACGCAGTATTTT.

This clonotype was found many times. This rearrangement joins TRBV5-1 to TRBJ1-1; the D is unclear. The CDR3 extends over 13 amino acids. From germline, CDR1 is SGHRS and CDR2 YFSETQ. V was trimmed by 8 bases and J by 4 bases, leaving 15 bases between them. The CDR3 coding sequence is TGCGCCAGTAGACACTCACGGGGCACTGAAGCTTTCTTT. It yields the protein CASRHSRGTEAFF.

This chain uses TRBV29-1 with TRBJ1-2, with a tentative D call TRBD1 (6 bases). The CDR3 is made up of 11 amino acids. Germline CDR1 is SQVTM and CDR2 is ANQGSEA. The ends were cut back, 4 bases at V and 3 bases at J, with 6 bases in the middle. For the CDR3, the DNA is TGCAGCGTTGCAGGGGACTATGGCTACACCTTC. Translating it yields CSVAGDYGYTF.

The sample holds a few counts of this clonotype. The chain joins TRBV15 to TRBJ1-2; TRBD1 matches at 8 bases. Trimming cost V 3 bases and J 6 bases; bases outside gene matches: 12. This CDR3 is built from 16 residues. In germline, CDR1 is LNHNV, CDR2 YYDKDF (reference sequence). The DNA of the CDR3 is TGTGCCACCAGCAGCATCAGGGGGCCCTCTTCCCATGGCTACACCTTC. This encodes CATSSIRGPSSHGYTF. Combining the CDR3 with reference TRBV15 and TRBJ1-2 gives the whole variable domain DAMVIQNPRYQVTQFGKPVTLSCSQTLNHNVMYWYQQKSSQAPKLLFHYYDKDFNNEADTPDNFQSRRPNTSFCFLDIRSPGLGDTAMYLCATSSIRGPSSHGYTFGSGTRLTVV.

This clonotype has more than one count but fewer than ten. This chain uses TRBV12-3 or TRBV12-4 with TRBJ2-6; perhaps TRBD1 as D (6 bases). The CDR3 contains 16 residues. V lost 6 bases and J lost 0, with 12 bases in between. CDR3 sequence (DNA): TGTGCCAGCAGCTCTGACAGGCTCTCTGGGGCCAACGTCCTGACTTTC. This translates into CASSSDRLSGANVLTF.

This chain links TRBV27 with TRBJ2-7; D gene unclear. This CDR3 is 16 amino acids long. CDR1 is MNHEY and CDR2 is SMNVEV in the germline V gene (reference sequence). The V and J ends lost 3 bases and 0 bases respectively, with 15 bases between them. In DNA, the CDR3 is TGTGCCAGCAGTTTGGAAGGTACTCTAAGCTCCTACGAGCAGTACTTC. As protein: CASSLEGTLSSYEQYF.

This clonotype showed up just a few times. This chain joins TRBV10-3 and TRBJ2-2; TRBD1 is a possible D gene (6 bases). The CDR3 sequence is 16 residues long. The V and J ends lost 4 bases and 1 base respectively, with 13 bases between them. CDR1 is ENHRY, CDR2 SYGVKD, per germline. The CDR3 coding sequence is TGTGCCATCAGTGTGATCCGGGACAAGAACACCGGGGAGCTGTTTTTT. It yields the protein CAISVIRDKNTGELFF.

This clonotype was picked up many times. The chain is built from TRBV7-9 and TRBJ2-4; perhaps D is TRBD1 or TRBD2 (7 bases each). This CDR3 contains 17 residues. CDR1 is SEHNR, CDR2 FQNEAQ, per germline (reference sequence). Between the trimmed V and J ends, which lost 3 bases and 2 bases, there was a span of 17 bases. The CDR3 region has the DNA TGTGCCAGCAGCTTCGATCAGGGGGGGGTGACCAAAAACATTCAGTACTTC. This sequence encodes CASSFDQGGVTKNIQYF.

This clonotype was observed many times. V and J are TRBV6-1 and TRBJ2-7, with TRBD2 matching 7 bases. CDR3 length: 14 amino acids. Losses at the gene ends were 8 bases for V and 0 bases for J; bases not matched to a gene: 7. Germline V gene sequence: CDR1 MNHNS, CDR2 SASEGT. CDR3 DNA: TGTGCCAGCGGTAAAGCGGGACCCTCCTACGAGCAGTACTTC. It specifies CASGKAGPSYEQYF.

This clonotype was picked up many times. This chain joins TRBV5-5 and TRBJ2-7, with unresolved D. Germline V CDR1 and CDR2: SGHKS, YYEKEE (reference sequence). This CDR3 has 13 amino acids. V was clipped by 7 bases and J by 1 base, with 12 bases between them. The CDR3 loop reads CASLDQLSYEQYF. The CDR3 coding sequence is TGTGCCAGCTTGGACCAGCTATCCTACGAGCAGTACTTC.

This chain joins TRBV28 and TRBJ1-3, with no clear D. Between the trimmed V and J ends, which lost 8 bases and 0 bases, there was a span of 14 bases. CDR3 length: 15 residues. Germline V gene lookup returns CDR1 MDHEN and CDR2 SYDVKM. CDR3 sequence reads: CASGLLKGSGNTIYF. CDR3 in DNA: TGTGCCAGCGGTCTGTTAAAAGGCTCTGGAAACACCATATATTTT. The full variable domain, completed using reference TRBV28 and TRBJ1-3, is DVKVTQSSRYLVKRTGEKVFLECVQDMDHENMFWYRQDPGLGLRLIYFSYDVKMKEKGDIPEGYSVSREKKERFSLILESASTNQTSMYLCASGLLKGSGNTIYFGEGSWLTVV.

This clonotype was seen repeatedly, ten times or more. V usage is TRBV2 and J usage is TRBJ1-5, with TRBD1 matching over 7 bases. In germline, CDR1 is SNHLY, CDR2 FYNNEI. V lost 2 bases to trimming and J lost 6 bases; unmatched junction nucleotides: 7. This CDR3 is built from 15 residues. CDR3 in DNA: TGTGCCAGCAGTGAAACAGGGGAAATCGGTCAGCCCCAGCATTTT. This gives the protein CASSETGEIGQPQHF.

V is TRBV27 and J is TRBJ1-2, with a possible D match to TRBD1 (5 bases). Germline CDR1 MNHEY, CDR2 SMNVEV (reference sequence). The CDR3 consists of 15 residues. V was pared by 5 bases and J by 5 bases, with 18 bases between. The CDR3 bases are TGTGCCAGCAGTGCCCCGGGACTTTCGTTTTATGGCTACACCTTC. Encoded protein: CASSAPGLSFYGYTF.

This clonotype was recorded a few times. This chain joins TRBV5-1 and TRBJ2-5; D is perhaps TRBD1 or TRBD2 (5 bases each). Germline V CDR1 and CDR2: SGHRS, YFSETQ. V lost 4 bases, J lost 14 bases, and 15 bases lay in between. This CDR3 spans 11 amino acids. CDR3 nucleotide sequence: TGCGCCAGCAGCGATCCGGGACCTCGATACTTC. Translated: CASSDPGPRYF.

The chain employs TRBV27 and TRBJ1-6; D is unclear. V lost 4 bases, J lost 10 bases, and 14 bases lay in between. This CDR3 contains 14 residues. The germline gives CDR1 MNHEY, CDR2 SMNVEV (reference sequence). CDR3 bases: TGTGCCAGCAGTTGGAAGACACCGACGTCACCCCTCCACTTT. Protein product: CASSWKTPTSPLHF.

A note on this clonotype: With a much larger clone just one base away, this may be a read error. The chain employs TRBV6-1 and TRBJ2-3; no reliable D call. The tail of the sequence fits TRBJ1-5 better, so the J call may be wrong. This CDR3 contains 17 residues. CDR1 and CDR2 (germline): MNHNS, SASEGT. The chain's CDR3 is CASSEFVAGGPTDTQHF. CDR3 nucleotide sequence: TGTGCCAGCAGTGAATTTGTAGCGGGAGGGCCCACAGATACGCAGCATTTT.

This clonotype occurred a few times. This chain links TRBV12-3 or TRBV12-4 with TRBJ2-3, with TRBD1 matching over 7 bases. Trimming took 6 bases from V and 2 from J; bases not matched to a gene: 8. There are 15 residues in the CDR3. The CDR3 DNA follows: TGTGCCAGCAGACCCCTCGGACAGGTCACAGATACGCAGTATTTT. Amino acid sequence: CASRPLGQVTDTQYF.